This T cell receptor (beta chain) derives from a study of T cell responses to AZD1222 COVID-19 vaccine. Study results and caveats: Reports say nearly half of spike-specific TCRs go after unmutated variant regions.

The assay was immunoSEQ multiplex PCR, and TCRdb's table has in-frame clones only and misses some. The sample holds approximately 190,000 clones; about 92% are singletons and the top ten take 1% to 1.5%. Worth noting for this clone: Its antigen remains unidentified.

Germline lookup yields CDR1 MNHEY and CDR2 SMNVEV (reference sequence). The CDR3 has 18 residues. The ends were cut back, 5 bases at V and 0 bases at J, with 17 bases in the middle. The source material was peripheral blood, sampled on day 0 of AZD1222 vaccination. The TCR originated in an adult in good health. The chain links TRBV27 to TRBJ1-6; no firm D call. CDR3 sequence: CASSITPALLSYNSPLHF. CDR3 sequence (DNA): TGTGCCAGCAGTATAACACCGGCATTACTCTCCTATAATTCACCCCTCCACTTT.